This entry lists 17 T cell receptor beta chains sequenced from one sample in a study of TIL therapy for anti-PD-1-resistant metastatic lung cancer. This was the immunoSEQ v3 assay. The method was immunoSEQ multiplex PCR; TCRdb's version includes in-frame clones alone and lacks a portion of them. The table shows more than 55,000 clones, with roughly 69% occurring only once. Documented time point: pre-treatment sample, taken before nivolumab and TIL therapy. The starting material was blood, obtained at baseline. The receptors derive from a person between 25 and 79 years old with non-small cell lung cancer.

The chain couples TRBV16 to TRBJ2-6; TRBD1 matches at 9 bases. V was pared by 4 bases and J by 1 base, with 5 bases of the junction left unmatched. Germline V gene data show CDR1 as KGHSY and CDR2 as FQNENV. The CDR3 runs to 17 residues. CDR3 region: CASSLAGTGSGANVLTF. DNA for the CDR3: TGTGCCAGCAGCCTAGCCGGGACAGGGTCTGGGGCCAACGTCCTGACTTTC.

The V gene is TRBV13, the J gene TRBJ2-3; 9 bases fit TRBD2. Per the germline V gene, CDR1 is PRHDT and CDR2 is FYEKMQ (reference sequence). V lost 6 bases to trimming and J lost 1 base; unmatched junction nucleotides: 8. The CDR3 is 16 amino acids. In DNA form, the CDR3 reads TGTGCCAGCAGTCAAACCAGACTAGCGGGCACAGATACGCAGTATTTT. Amino acid sequence: CASSQTRLAGTDTQYF. Combining the CDR3 with reference TRBV13 and TRBJ2-3 gives the whole variable domain AAGVIQSPRHLIKEKRETATLKCYPIPRHDTVYWYQQGPGQDPQFLISFYEKMQSDKGSIPDRFSAQQFSDYHSELNMSSLELGDSALYFCASSQTRLAGTDTQYFGPGTRLTVL.

The V and J genes are TRBV6-5 and TRBJ1-1, with D unclear. The CDR3 loop spans 11 amino acids. Germline CDR1 and CDR2: MNHEY and SVGAGI. Trimming took off 6 bases at V and 7 bases at J, with 9 bases between the two ends. The CDR3 DNA sequence: TGTGCCAGCAGGGAGAAAGATGAAGCTTTCTTT. This translates into CASREKDEAFF.

The V and J genes are TRBV5-1 and TRBJ2-3, with 9 bases identical to TRBD1. Germline values: CDR1 SGHRS, CDR2 YFSETQ. The ends lost 4 bases at V and 0 bases at J; junction bases unmatched: 6. The CDR3 covers 16 residues. For the CDR3, the DNA is TGCGCCAGCAGCAACGACAGGGGGGTGAGCACAGATACGCAGTATTTT. This sequence encodes CASSNDRGVSTDTQYF.

CDR3 amino acids: CASSEYSVVYGYTF. The CDR3 DNA reads as TGTGCCAGCAGTGAGTATAGTGTAGTCTATGGCTACACCTTC. The rearrangement uses TRBV6-1 and TRBJ1-2; D is ambiguous. The CDR3 spans 14 residues. V was trimmed by 3 bases and J by 4 bases, leaving 12 bases between them. The germline V gene encodes CDR1 MNHNS and CDR2 SASEGT.

The chain recombines TRBV6-4 with TRBJ2-2; TRBD2 aligns across 8 bases. Trimming at V came to 5 bases and at J to 4 bases, leaving 6 bases not matched to a gene. The germline V gene has CDR1 MRHNA and CDR2 SNTAGT. The CDR3 extends over 15 amino acids. In DNA form, the CDR3 reads TGTGCCAGCAGTAGCGGGAGTCTGGGCACCGGGGAGCTGTTTTTT. As protein: CASSSGSLGTGELFF.

The chain couples TRBV28 to TRBJ1-5; 7 nucleotides match TRBD1. The V gene's germline CDR1 is MDHEN and CDR2 SYDVKM. The CDR3 is made up of 13 amino acids. V lost 3 bases, J lost 8 bases, and 4 bases stayed unmatched. The CDR3 DNA reads TGTGCCAGCAGTTTCGGGACAGCCAAGCCCCAGCATTTT. This sequence encodes CASSFGTAKPQHF.

J is TRBJ1-1 and V is TRBV27; a weak D match, TRBD1 (6 bases). V lost 5 bases and J 4 bases, leaving 14 bases between the germline ends. Per the germline V gene, CDR1 is MNHEY and CDR2 is SMNVEV (reference sequence). The CDR3 spans 14 residues. The CDR3 loop reads CASSQQRGATEAFF. Here the CDR3 DNA reads TGTGCCAGCAGTCAACAGAGGGGGGCCACTGAAGCTTTCTTT.

This clone was detected only a few times. V is TRBV30 and J is TRBJ1-2; no firm D call. Germline-derived CDR1 and CDR2 are GTSNPN and SVGIG (reference sequence). This CDR3 contains 13 residues. V was clipped by 0 bases and J by 4 bases, with 9 bases between them. The chain's CDR3 is CAWSVAWGYGYTF. DNA of the CDR3: TGTGCCTGGAGTGTAGCTTGGGGCTATGGCTACACCTTC.

V gene TRBV4-1 combines with J gene TRBJ1-1; 11 bases are shared with TRBD1. Germline lookup yields CDR1 MGHRA and CDR2 YSYEKL. J gave up 2 bases and V 2 bases, and 10 bases lay outside the gene matches. CDR3 length equals 18 residues. CDR3 residues: CASSQFVVGTGGNTEAFF. DNA of the CDR3: TGCGCCAGCAGCCAATTTGTAGTCGGGACAGGGGGTAACACTGAAGCTTTCTTT.

The gene calls are TRBV19 and TRBJ2-2; the D gene is possibly TRBD1 (6 bases). The length of the CDR3 is 19 residues. Per the germline V gene, CDR1 is LNHDA and CDR2 is SQIVND (reference sequence). Deletions cut 3 bases from V and 0 bases from J, with 20 bases between. CDR3 sequence: CASSIFGDIWRSNTGELFF. DNA of the CDR3: TGTGCCAGTAGTATTTTCGGGGACATCTGGAGGTCGAACACCGGGGAGCTGTTTTTT.

A few counts support this clone. The rearrangement links TRBV7-2 to TRBJ2-7; D may be TRBD1 (6 bases). The length of the CDR3 is 15 residues. V shed 1 base and J shed 4 bases, with 14 bases lying between them. The germline V gene encodes CDR1 SGHTA and CDR2 FQGNSA. The CDR3 region is CASSLVLQGSYEQYF. CDR3 bases: TGTGCCAGCAGCTTAGTGCTTCAGGGGAGTTACGAGCAGTACTTC.

This clone was recorded a few times. The rearrangement joins TRBV21-1 to TRBJ1-2. TRBV21-1 is a documented pseudogene. This CDR3 is 17 amino acids long. The CDR3: CASSKRGGGPSNYGYTF. The CDR3 DNA follows: TGTGCCAGCAGCAAAAGAGGGGGGGGACCATCTAACTATGGCTACACCTTC.

This rearrangement joins TRBV7-6 to TRBJ2-2; 7 bases line up with TRBD1. Germline CDR1 reads SGHVS; CDR2 reads FNYEAQ. J lost 7 bases, V lost 5 bases, and 7 bases had no gene match. This CDR3 is built from 14 residues. The CDR3 DNA follows: TGTGCCAGCAGCCGAAGACAGGGTGTCGGGGAGCTGTTTTTT. It is translated as CASSRRQGVGELFF.

V and J are TRBV29-1 and TRBJ1-2; D call uncertain. There are 12 residues in the CDR3. Trimming took 2 bases from V and 1 from J, leaving 5 bases between them. CDR1 and CDR2 from the germline V gene are SQVTM and ANQGSEA. This CDR3 is CSVESLNYGYTF. CDR3 in DNA: TGCAGCGTTGAATCCCTTAACTATGGCTACACCTTC. The complete variable domain, with remaining parts taken from reference TRBV29-1 and TRBJ1-2, reads SAVISQKPSRDICQRGTSLTIQCQVDSQVTMMFWYRQQPGQSLTLIATANQGSEATYESGFVIDKFPISRPNLTFSTLTVSNMSPEDSSIYLCSVESLNYGYTFGSGTRLTVV.

The chain is built from TRBV27 and TRBJ1-2; 8 bases align to TRBD1. Trimming cost V 4 bases and J 10 bases; bases outside gene matches: 17. This CDR3 is built from 16 residues. In germline, CDR1 is MNHEY, CDR2 SMNVEV (reference sequence). The CDR3 is CASSSRKGQGKDFYTF. The CDR3 DNA follows: TGTGCCAGCAGTTCTAGAAAAGGACAGGGTAAGGACTTCTACACCTTC.

This sequence joins TRBV11-3 and TRBJ1-3, with D perhaps TRBD1 (5 bases). The ends were cut back, 0 bases at V and 8 bases at J, with 8 bases in the middle. The CDR3 totals 13 residues. The V gene's germline CDR1 is SGHNT and CDR2 YENEEA. The CDR3 DNA sequence: TGTGCCAGCAGCTTAGATCCGGGGGACACCATATATTTT. It yields the protein CASSLDPGDTIYF.